Sequencing of this T cell receptor beta chain was carried out in a study of metastatic and nonmetastatic thyroid tumors. TCRdb called clones again from the PCR reads with MiXCR. The top ten hold almost 3.5% of the sample, which has around 35,000 clones, approximately 16% seen once. Nobody among the patients had been given any treatment before thyroid surgery. In this sample, this clone turned up many times. This sequence originates from a female donor with papillary thyroid cancer or a benign thyroid nodule (not recorded which). Some clones in this sample may be carry-over from other donors' samples. Source material: blood.

This CDR3 reads CSARDRDLGREQYF. CDR3 DNA: TGCAGTGCTAGAGACCGAGACCTCGGGCGGGAGCAGTACTTC. The chain is built from TRBV20-1 and TRBJ2-7; no definite D call. V dropped 0 bases and J dropped 7 bases, with 16 bases sitting between them. CDR1 and CDR2 (germline): DFQATT, SNEGSKA (reference sequence). The CDR3 totals 14 residues.